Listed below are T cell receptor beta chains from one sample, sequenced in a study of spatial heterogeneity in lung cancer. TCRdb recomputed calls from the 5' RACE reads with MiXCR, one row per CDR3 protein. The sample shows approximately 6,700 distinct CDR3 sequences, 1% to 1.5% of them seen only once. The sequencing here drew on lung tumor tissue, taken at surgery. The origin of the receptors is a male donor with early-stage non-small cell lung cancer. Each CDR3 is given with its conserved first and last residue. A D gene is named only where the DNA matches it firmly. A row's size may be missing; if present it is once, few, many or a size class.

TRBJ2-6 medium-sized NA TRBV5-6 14 TGTGCCAGCAGCTTGGTCTCTGGGGCCAACGTCCTGACTTTC CASSLVSGANVLTF
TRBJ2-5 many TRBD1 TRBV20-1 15 TGCAGTGCTAGATCCCCGGGACAGTTCCAAGAGACCCAGTACTTC CSARSPGQFQETQYF
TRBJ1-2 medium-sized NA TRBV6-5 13 TGTGCCAGCAGTCTAGGGGGGCACTATGGCTACACCTTC CASSLGGHYGYTF
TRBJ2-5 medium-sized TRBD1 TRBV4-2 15 TGTGCCAGCAGCCAAGAGGGACAGCTACAAGAGACCCAGTACTTC CASSQEGQLQETQYF
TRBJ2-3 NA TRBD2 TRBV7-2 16 TGTGCCAGCAGCGGTGGGGGGGTCGGTTTCACAGATACGCAGTATTTT CASSGGGVGFTDTQYF
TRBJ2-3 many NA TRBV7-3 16 TGTGCCAGCAGCTTTGGGAGTTCCCCTAGCACAGATACGCAGTATTTT CASSFGSSPSTDTQYF
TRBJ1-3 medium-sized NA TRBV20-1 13 TGCAGTGCTAATGGAATTGGGGGAAACACCATATATTTT CSANGIGGNTIYF
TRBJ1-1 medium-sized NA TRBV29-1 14 TGCAGCGTTGATAGGGCAGGGCAGGTAACTGAAGCTTTCTTT CSVDRAGQVTEAFF
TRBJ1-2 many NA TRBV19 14 TGTGCCAGTAGTATAGGGGGCTTCGACTATGGCTACACCTTC CASSIGGFDYGYTF
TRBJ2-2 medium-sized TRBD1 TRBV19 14 TGTGCCAGTAGTGGGACAGCGAACACCGGGGAGCTGTTTTTT CASSGTANTGELFF
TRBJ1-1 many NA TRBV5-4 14 TGTGCCAGCAGCTCCGTTACTGTTTACACTGAAGCTTTCTTT CASSSVTVYTEAFF
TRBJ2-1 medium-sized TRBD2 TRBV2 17 TGTGCCAGCAGTGTTCCCGGGAGGGCCAAGTCCTACAATGAGCAGTTCTTC CASSVPGRAKSYNEQFF
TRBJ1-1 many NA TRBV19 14 TGTGCCAGTAGTAGTTTGGAATTGAGAACTGAAGCTTTCTTT CASSSLELRTEAFF
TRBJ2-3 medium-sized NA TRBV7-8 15 TGTGCCAGCAGCTTAGGGTGGGGTGGCGCAGATACGCAGTATTTT CASSLGWGGADTQYF
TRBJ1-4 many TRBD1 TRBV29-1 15 TGCAGCGTTGACCCCGGGACAGGGGGAGATGAAAAACTGTTTTTT CSVDPGTGGDEKLFF
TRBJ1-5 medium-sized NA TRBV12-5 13 TGTGCTAGTGGGTTGGATAGCAATCAGCCCCAGCATTTT CASGLDSNQPQHF
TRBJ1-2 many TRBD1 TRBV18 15 TGTGCCAGCTCACCACGGGACAGGACTAACTATGGCTACACCTTC CASSPRDRTNYGYTF
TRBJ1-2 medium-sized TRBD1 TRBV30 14 TGTGCCTGGAGTGGAAACAGGGGATTCGTAGGCTACACCTTC CAWSGNRGFVGYTF
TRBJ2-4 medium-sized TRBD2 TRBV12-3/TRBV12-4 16 TGTGCCAGCAGTTTTAAGCGGGAGGCGAAAGGGAACATTCAGTACTTC CASSFKREAKGNIQYF
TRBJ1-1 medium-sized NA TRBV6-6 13 TGTGCCAGCAGTGACAGACGTGCCACTGAAGCTTTCTTT CASSDRRATEAFF
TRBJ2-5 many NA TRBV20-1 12 TGCAGTACTGGGGGGGCAGGAGAGACCCAGTACTTC CSTGGAGETQYF
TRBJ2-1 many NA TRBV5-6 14 TGTGCCAGCAGCTTGGCTACCATAACGCCTGAGCAGTTCTTC CASSLATITPEQFF
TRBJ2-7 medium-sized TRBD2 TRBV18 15 TGTGCCAGCTCACTCTCCGGGGGGAGGAACTACGAGCAGTACTTC CASSLSGGRNYEQYF
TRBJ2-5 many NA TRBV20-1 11 TGCAGCTCCGAGTTTCAAGAGACCCAGTACTTC CSSEFQETQYF
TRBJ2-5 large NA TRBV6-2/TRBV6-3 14 TGTGCCAGCAGTCCCGGGACGGAGCAAGAGACCCAGTACTTC CASSPGTEQETQYF
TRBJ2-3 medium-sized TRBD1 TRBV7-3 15 TGTGCCAGCAGCTCGAACAGGGGTTTCACAGATACGCAGTATTTT CASSSNRGFTDTQYF
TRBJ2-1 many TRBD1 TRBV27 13 TGTGCCAGCAGTTTAACCGACAGGGGATTTAAGTTCTTC CASSLTDRGFKFF
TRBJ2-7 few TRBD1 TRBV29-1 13 TGCAGCGTTTATCCGGGACAGCAAAACGAGCAGTACTTC CSVYPGQQNEQYF
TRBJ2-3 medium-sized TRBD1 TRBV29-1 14 TGCAGCGTCGTTGAGACAGGGGCCGCAGATACGCAGTATTTT CSVVETGAADTQYF
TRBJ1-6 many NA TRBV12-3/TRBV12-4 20 TGTGCCAGCACTCACGTACCTTATTCAGGTTCTAGCTCCTATAATTCACCCCTCCACTTT CASTHVPYSGSSSYNSPLHF
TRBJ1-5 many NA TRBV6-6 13 TGTGCCAGCAGCCCTCGGGAGCGTCAGCCCCAGCATTTT CASSPRERQPQHF
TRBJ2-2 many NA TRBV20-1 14 TGCAGTGCTGAGACGATGACGAACACCGGGGAGCTGTTTTTT CSAETMTNTGELFF
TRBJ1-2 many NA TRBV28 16 TGTGCCAGCAGCTATTCGGGGGGCAAGATTAACTATGGCTACACCTTC CASSYSGGKINYGYTF
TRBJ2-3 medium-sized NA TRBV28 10 TGTGCCAGCAAGGGGCCTGCGCAGTATTTT CASKGPAQYF
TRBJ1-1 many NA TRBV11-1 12 TGTGCCAGCAGCCTGTCGGGGGTTGAAGCTTTCTTT CASSLSGVEAFF
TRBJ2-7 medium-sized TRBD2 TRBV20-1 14 TGCAGTGCAACCTGGACGGGAGGGAGCTACGAGCAGTACTTC CSATWTGGSYEQYF
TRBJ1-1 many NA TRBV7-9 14 TGTGCCAGCAGCTTATATCCAACCAACACTGAAGCTTTCTTT CASSLYPTNTEAFF
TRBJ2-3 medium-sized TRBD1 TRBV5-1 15 TGCGCCAGCAGCTTGGATGGGACAGGCACAGATACGCAGTATTTT CASSLDGTGTDTQYF
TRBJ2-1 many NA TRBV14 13 TGTGCCAGCACCCCAACAATAGGACAGGAGCAGTTCTTC CASTPTIGQEQFF
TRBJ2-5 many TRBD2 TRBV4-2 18 TGTGCCAGCAGCTTAGGAAACCCTAGCGGGGGGACTCAAGAGACCCAGTACTTC CASSLGNPSGGTQETQYF
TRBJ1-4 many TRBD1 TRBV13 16 TGTGCCAGCAGCGAAAGGGCAGGGGGCCGGAATGAAAAACTGTTTTTT CASSERAGGRNEKLFF